This entry is about one T cell receptor (beta chain). This specimen belongs to a study of Graves' ophthalmopathy and Graves' hyperthyroidism. Hyperthyroidism patients were newly diagnosed, under 2 months' duration, aged 18 to 65. The CDR3 has 15 residues. The germline CDR1 and CDR2 sequences are MNHEY and SVGEGT. V was shortened by 2 bases and J by 1 base, with 10 bases between the two germline ends. TCR beta CDR3 amplification used RNA transcripts. Second-round multiplex PCR followed a first-round RT-PCR using HTBI primers. TCRdb analysed the multiplex PCR reads with MiXCR anew, one entry per CDR3 protein. The table records 600,000 to 650,000 distinct CDR3 sequences, approximately 21% of them present only once.

The sequencing input was peripheral blood. The sequence was collected from a woman aged 18 to 35 with stable Graves' hyperthyroidism. Some clones in this sample may be carry-over from other donors' samples. V gene TRBV6-2 or TRBV6-3 combines with J gene TRBJ2-3; D is undetermined. The CDR3 protein is CASSYTFSGTDTQYF. CDR3 nucleotide sequence: TGTGCCAGCAGTTACACCTTTTCCGGCACAGATACGCAGTATTTT.